One and the same sample provided the 27 T cell receptor beta chains below, sequenced in a study of blood T cell repertoires in COVID-19. Assay: immunoSEQ multiplex PCR; the TCRdb copy retains only in-frame clones and omits some. Of roughly 300,000 clones listed, 80% to 90% are singletons. Sequenced sample: peripheral blood. These receptors all stem from a woman between 50 and 59 years old with acute or convalescent COVID-19.

The chain combines TRBV14 with TRBJ2-3; TRBD2 matches at 7 bases. CDR1 and CDR2 (germline): SGHDN, FVKESK. The CDR3 runs 15 residues. Losses at the gene ends were 5 bases for V and 6 bases for J; bases not matched to a gene: 11. CDR3 amino acids: CASSYGGTIMDTQYF. In DNA, the CDR3 is TGTGCCAGCAGCTACGGGGGGACGATCATGGATACGCAGTATTTT.

J is TRBJ1-1 and V is TRBV7-8; 7 nucleotides agree with TRBD1. J lost 2 bases, V lost 5 bases, and 11 bases had no gene match. Germline V lookup: CDR1 SGHVS, CDR2 FQNEAQ. The CDR3 length is 16 residues. Here the CDR3 reads CASSLRPGQTNTEAFF. The DNA of the CDR3 is TGTGCCAGCAGCCTCAGACCGGGACAGACAAACACTGAAGCTTTCTTT. Based on the CDR3 plus reference TRBV7-8 and TRBJ1-1, the full variable domain is GAGVSQSPRYKVAKRGQDVALRCDPISGHVSLFWYQQALGQGPEFLTYFQNEAQLDKSGLPSDRFFAERPEGSVSTLKIQRTQQEDSAVYLCASSLRPGQTNTEAFFGQGTRLTVV.

In DNA form, the CDR3 reads TGTGCCAGCCAGGCGGCAGGGTGGAGCAATGAGCAGTTCTTC. Protein product: CASQAAGWSNEQFF. The chain carries TRBV19 and TRBJ2-1; D perhaps matches TRBD1 (5 bases). Per the germline V gene, CDR1 is LNHDA and CDR2 is SQIVND (reference sequence). Trimming removed 9 bases from V and 6 bases from J, with 18 bases in between. This CDR3 region has 14 residues.

The V call is TRBV11-1, the J call TRBJ1-1; tentative D call: TRBD1 (6 bases). This CDR3 contains 14 residues. Germline V gene lookup returns CDR1 SGHAT and CDR2 FQDESV (reference sequence). V lost 7 bases, J lost 7 bases, and 19 bases lay in between. Written as DNA, the CDR3 is TGTGCCAGCACCGCAACCCTTAGGACAGATGAAGCTTTCTTT. This sequence encodes CASTATLRTDEAFF.

V usage is TRBV7-9 and J usage is TRBJ2-1; 8 bases are a match to TRBD1. The germline CDR1 and CDR2 sequences are SEHNR and FQNEAQ (reference sequence). The CDR3 spans 15 residues. J gave up 10 bases and V 5 bases, and 13 bases lay outside the gene matches. This CDR3 is CASSPSGQGGEEQFF. CDR3 DNA sequence: TGTGCCAGCAGCCCATCCGGACAGGGCGGCGAGGAGCAGTTCTTC.

This CDR3 reads CASSRTQGIDQPQHF. The CDR3 region has the DNA TGTGCCAGCTCACGCACACAGGGTATCGATCAGCCCCAGCATTTT. The chain employs TRBV18 and TRBJ1-5; tentatively, D is TRBD1 (6 bases). The CDR3 contains 15 residues. The V end lost 4 bases, the J end lost 5 bases, and 15 bases lay between the germline ends. CDR1 and CDR2 from the germline V gene are KGHSH and LQKENI.

The chain combines TRBV11-2 with TRBJ1-5; TRBD1 aligns across 10 bases. The CDR3 sequence is 17 residues long. The germline V gene has CDR1 SGHAT and CDR2 FQNNGV. Trimming cost V 1 base and J 7 bases; bases outside gene matches: 10. This chain's CDR3 is CASSLGPGQGTGQPQHF. CDR3 bases: TGTGCCAGCAGCTTAGGACCGGGACAGGGGACGGGACAGCCCCAGCATTTT.

The chain uses TRBV18 and TRBJ2-7; TRBD1 aligns across 9 bases. Germline V gives CDR1 KGHSH, CDR2 LQKENI. J gave up 5 bases and V 0 bases, and 5 bases lay outside the gene matches. This CDR3 has 15 residues. In nucleotides, the CDR3 is TGTGCCAGCTCACCACCACAGGGGGCATCGAACGAGCAGTACTTC. It codes for CASSPPQGASNEQYF.

This chain uses TRBV2 with TRBJ2-3; TRBD2 matches at 10 bases. V lost 5 bases and J lost 5; bases outside the gene matches: 7. Germline CDR1 SNHLY, CDR2 FYNNEI. The CDR3 consists of 15 residues. The CDR3 DNA reads as TGTGCCAGCAGTAGGAGCGGGAGGGCGTTAGATACGCAGTATTTT. Its protein product is CASSRSGRALDTQYF.

The V gene is TRBV2, the J gene TRBJ1-2, with 7 bases aligning to TRBD1. The CDR3 extends over 13 amino acids. After removal of 5 bases from V and 8 bases from J, the junction contained 8 bases not matched to a gene. Germline V lookup: CDR1 SNHLY, CDR2 FYNNEI. CDR3 residues: CASSPRRDSGYTF. The DNA of the CDR3 is TGTGCCAGCAGTCCACGTCGGGACAGCGGCTACACCTTC.

This sequence joins TRBV19 and TRBJ2-3; 7 bases match TRBD2. This CDR3 has 14 amino acids. Germline V gives CDR1 LNHDA, CDR2 SQIVND (reference sequence). V trimming: 5 bases; J trimming: 3 bases; junction bases outside the gene matches: 5. As DNA, the CDR3 is TGTGCCAGTAGTGTTCCTAGCGGTACAGATACGCAGTATTTT. This translates into CASSVPSGTDTQYF. The full variable domain, completed using reference TRBV19 and TRBJ2-3, is DGGITQSPKYLFRKEGQNVTLSCEQNLNHDAMYWYRQDPGQGLRLIYYSQIVNDFQKGDIAEGYSVSREKKESFPLTVTSAQKNPTAFYLCASSVPSGTDTQYFGPGTRLTVL.

The V gene is TRBV6-2 or TRBV6-3, the J gene TRBJ1-1; perhaps TRBD1 as D (5 bases). Germline lookup yields CDR1 MNHEY and CDR2 SVGEGT. CDR3 length equals 16 residues. Trimming removed 0 bases at V and 2 bases at J, with 13 bases between. The CDR3 loop is CASSYSFATANTEAFF. CDR3 DNA: TGTGCCAGCAGTTACTCGTTCGCGACAGCTAACACTGAAGCTTTCTTT.

The V gene is TRBV9, the J gene TRBJ1-2; 8 bases align to TRBD1. V lost 4 bases to trimming and J lost 8 bases; unmatched junction nucleotides: 4. Germline V CDR1 and CDR2: SGDLS, YYNGEE. This CDR3 has 12 residues. The CDR3 region is CASSSTGEGYTF. Here the CDR3 DNA reads TGTGCCAGCAGCTCGACAGGGGAAGGCTACACCTTC.

This clone was seen a few times. The gene calls are TRBV3-1 (or the pseudogene TRBV3-2) and TRBJ1-3, with 7 bases matching TRBD1. The CDR3 is 16 residues long. Germline-derived CDR1 and CDR2 are LGHDT and YNNKEL (reference sequence). The V and J ends lost 5 bases and 0 bases, in that order; junction bases with no gene match: 7. In DNA form, the CDR3 reads TGTGCCAGCAGCTCGACAGGGAGGAACTCTGGAAACACCATATATTTT. The encoded protein is CASSSTGRNSGNTIYF.

The V call is TRBV30, the J call TRBJ1-5, with 7 nucleotides matching TRBD1. Germline lookup yields CDR1 GTSNPN and CDR2 SVGIG (reference sequence). This CDR3 is built from 14 residues. V lost 2 bases and J lost 4; bases outside the gene matches: 5. CDR3: CAWSRGTVNQPQHF. The CDR3 DNA sequence: TGTGCCTGGAGTAGAGGGACAGTTAATCAGCCCCAGCATTTT.

The rearrangement links TRBV10-3 to TRBJ1-2; 7 nucleotides match TRBD1. Germline loops: CDR1 ENHRY, CDR2 SYGVKD. The CDR3 is made up of 15 amino acids. The junction had 9 bases not matched to a gene; V was cut back by 7 bases and J by 1 base. CDR3 sequence: CAINGDSGNNYGYTF. As DNA, the CDR3 is TGTGCCATCAATGGGGACAGCGGCAATAACTATGGCTACACCTTC.

The chain couples TRBV5-1 to TRBJ2-7; tentative D call: TRBD2 (5 bases). V lost 0 bases to trimming and J lost 7 bases, with 14 bases between them. The V gene's germline CDR1 is SGHRS and CDR2 YFSETQ. CDR3 size: 14 residues. CDR3 sequence reads: CASSLGQRQGEQYF. The CDR3, as DNA: TGCGCCAGCAGCTTGGGCCAGCGGCAAGGAGAGCAGTACTTC.

The chain recombines TRBV5-1 with TRBJ2-7, with a tentative D call TRBD2 (6 bases). Germline values: CDR1 SGHRS, CDR2 YFSETQ. Between the trimmed V and J ends, which lost 0 bases and 5 bases, there was a span of 15 bases. CDR3 length: 15 residues. CDR3 in amino acids: CASSLEFPRGNEQYF. CDR3 DNA: TGCGCCAGCAGCTTGGAGTTTCCGCGGGGTAACGAGCAGTACTTC. Using reference TRBV5-1 and TRBJ2-7 for the parts outside the CDR3, the full variable domain is KAGVTQTPRYLIKTRGQQVTLSCSPISGHRSVSWYQQTPGQGLQFLFEYFSETQRNKGNFPGRFSGRQFSNSRSEMNVSTLELGDSALYLCASSLEFPRGNEQYFGPGTRLTVT.

CDR3 sequence: CASSPGQYWEAFF. The CDR3 coding sequence is TGTGCCAGCAGCCCCGGACAGTACTGGGAAGCTTTCTTT. The chain links TRBV6-5 to TRBJ1-1; tentative D call: TRBD1 (6 bases). The CDR3 is 13 residues long. V gave up 6 bases and J gave up 8 bases, with 16 bases separating them. The germline V gene encodes CDR1 MNHEY and CDR2 SVGAGI.

The chain combines TRBV11-2 with TRBJ1-1; D is possibly TRBD1 (5 bases). V lost 3 bases and J lost 2, with 10 bases in between. CDR3 length: 14 residues. CDR1 and CDR2 (germline): SGHAT, FQNNGV. CDR3 amino acids: CASSFLRENTEAFF. CDR3 bases: TGTGCCAGCAGCTTTCTCAGGGAAAACACTGAAGCTTTCTTT.

This chain joins TRBV7-9 and TRBJ1-1; 12 nucleotides match TRBD1. The ends lost 5 bases at V and 0 bases at J; junction bases unmatched: 7. The CDR3 loop spans 17 amino acids. Germline CDR1 reads SEHNR; CDR2 reads FQNEAQ (reference sequence). CDR3 bases: TGTGCCAGCAGCCTACCGGGACAGGGGGCTGTGAACACTGAAGCTTTCTTT. It translates to CASSLPGQGAVNTEAFF.

The chain joins TRBV24-1 to TRBJ1-2, with D possibly matching TRBD1 (5 bases). V lost 2 bases and J 4 bases, leaving 16 bases between the germline ends. This CDR3 region has 16 residues. Germline V gene lookup returns CDR1 KGHDR and CDR2 SFDVKD. CDR3 region: CATSDSLDTGPYGYTF. DNA for the CDR3: TGTGCCACCAGTGATTCGCTTGATACAGGTCCCTATGGCTACACCTTC.

The gene calls are TRBV30 and TRBJ1-1, with 7 nucleotides matching TRBD1. The V gene end was trimmed by 4 bases and the J gene end by 1 base; junction bases not matched to a gene: 3. CDR1 and CDR2 from the germline V gene are GTSNPN and SVGIG (reference sequence). The CDR3 totals 13 residues. The CDR3 spells CAWKGAGNTEAFF. The CDR3 nucleotides are TGTGCCTGGAAGGGGGCAGGGAACACTGAAGCTTTCTTT.

The chain links TRBV30 to TRBJ2-1; tentatively, D is TRBD1 (7 bases). The length of the CDR3 is 12 residues. The V gene lost 3 bases and the J gene lost 9 bases, with 12 bases spanning the gap. Per the germline V gene, CDR1 is GTSNPN and CDR2 is SVGIG (reference sequence). The CDR3 here is CAWRSEGAEQFF. CDR3 DNA sequence: TGTGCCTGGAGATCGGAGGGGGCTGAGCAGTTCTTC.

The rearrangement links TRBV9 to TRBJ2-5; tentative D call: TRBD2 (6 bases). V gave up 4 bases and J gave up 1 base, with 8 bases separating them. This CDR3 has 13 amino acids. CDR1 is SGDLS and CDR2 is YYNGEE in the germline V gene. CDR3 loop: CASSRGSQETQYF. CDR3 nucleotides: TGTGCCAGCAGCCGGGGGAGCCAAGAGACCCAGTACTTC.

The V gene is TRBV25-1, the J gene TRBJ1-1; the D gene is possibly TRBD1 (6 bases). Germline V gives CDR1 MGHDK, CDR2 SYGVNS. This CDR3 region has 15 residues. Trimming took 7 bases from V and 1 from J, leaving 16 bases between them. CDR3 sequence reads: CASTRGGVENTEAFF. The CDR3 DNA reads as TGTGCCAGCACCAGAGGGGGGGTCGAGAACACTGAAGCTTTCTTT.

The chain combines TRBV2 with TRBJ1-1; 8 bases align to TRBD1. CDR1 and CDR2 from the germline V gene are SNHLY and FYNNEI. Losses at the gene ends were 4 bases for V and 1 base for J; bases not matched to a gene: 8. The CDR3 consists of 16 residues. As DNA, the CDR3 is TGTGCCAGCAGTGTGACAGGGGAACGCTGGAACACTGAAGCTTTCTTT. Amino acids: CASSVTGERWNTEAFF.